A single TCR beta chain is shown here with its context. Its specificity is not known. The repertoire was sequenced with immunoSEQ multiplex PCR; TCRdb's copy has only in-frame clones and lacks some. The sample includes tens of thousands of clones, about 93% of them seen just once. Germline V gene data show CDR1 as SGHAT and CDR2 as FQNNGV. V was trimmed by 5 bases and J by 4 bases, leaving 14 bases between them. CDR3 length: 14 amino acids. These data originate in a study of OX40 agonist ivuxolimab in advanced cancers. Sampling times: baseline, cycle 4 day 1, cycle 7 day 1. Findings and caveats of the study: Still undetermined is the antigen specificity of the expanded peripheral T cells. Clonal expansion among partial responders at 0.1-3.0 mg/kg ranked near the lowest.

This receptor was taken from an adult with an advanced solid tumor such as melanoma, head and neck, liver or kidney cancer. The chain employs TRBV11-2 and TRBJ1-1; D gene uncertain. The sequencing used CD4+ or CD8+ T cells sorted from blood, collected in a trial of the OX40 agonist ivuxolimab. CDR3 loop: CASSPGADGTEAFF. Written as DNA, the CDR3 is TGTGCCAGCAGCCCAGGCGCGGATGGCACTGAAGCTTTCTTT.